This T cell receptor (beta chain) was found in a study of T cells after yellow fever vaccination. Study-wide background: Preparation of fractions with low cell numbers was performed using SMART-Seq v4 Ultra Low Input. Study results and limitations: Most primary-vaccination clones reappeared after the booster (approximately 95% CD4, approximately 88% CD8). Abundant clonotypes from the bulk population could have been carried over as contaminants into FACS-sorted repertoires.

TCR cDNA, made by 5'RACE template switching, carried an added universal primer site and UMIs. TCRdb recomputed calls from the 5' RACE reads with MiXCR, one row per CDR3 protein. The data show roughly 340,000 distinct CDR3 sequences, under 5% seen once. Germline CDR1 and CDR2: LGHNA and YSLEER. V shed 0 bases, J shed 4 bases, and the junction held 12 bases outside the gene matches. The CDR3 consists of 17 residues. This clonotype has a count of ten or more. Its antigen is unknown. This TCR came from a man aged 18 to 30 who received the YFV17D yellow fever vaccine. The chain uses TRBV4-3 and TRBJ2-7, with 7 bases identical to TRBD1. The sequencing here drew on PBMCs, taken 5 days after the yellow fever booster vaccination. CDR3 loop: CASSQDYGRGNRYEQYF. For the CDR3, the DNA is TGCGCCAGCAGCCAAGATTATGGCAGGGGGAATCGATACGAGCAGTACTTC.